This passage covers 18 T cell receptor beta chains from one sample sequenced in a study of shared clonotypes between healthy human individuals. Assay: immunoSEQ multiplex PCR; the TCRdb copy retains only in-frame clones and omits some. Among around 510,000 clones listed, about 96% were seen once. Sequencing was performed on naive CD4+ T cells sorted from blood. As for subset: CD45RA+ positively selected. The receptors here all came from a woman between 25 and 40 years old in good health.

The table lists this clone with a count of one. The J gene is TRBJ2-2, the V gene TRBV19, with D perhaps assigned TRBD1 or TRBD2 (5 bases each). V shed 0 bases and J shed 1 base, with 9 bases lying between them. Germline assignment: CDR1 LNHDA and CDR2 SQIVND (reference sequence). The CDR3 loop spans 16 amino acids. The CDR3 DNA sequence: TGTGCCAGTAGTATAGATGGGACGGTGAACACCGGGGAGCTGTTTTTT. Protein product: CASSIDGTVNTGELFF.

The chain recombines TRBV2 with TRBJ2-7, with D possibly being TRBD1 or TRBD2 (6 bases each). The V and J ends lost 4 bases and 6 bases respectively, with 19 bases between them. CDR3 length: 15 residues. Germline V gives CDR1 SNHLY, CDR2 FYNNEI. DNA of the CDR3: TGTGCCAGCAGTGGGCCGGAAGGGGGGACACTCGAGCAGTACTTC. Translation: CASSGPEGGTLEQYF.

The gene calls are TRBV18 and TRBJ2-7; 11 bases line up with TRBD2. The CDR3 loop spans 17 amino acids. J was trimmed by 3 bases and V by 2 bases; bases with no gene match: 9. Germline CDR1 KGHSH, CDR2 LQKENI. CDR3 bases: TGTGCCAGCTCACCATTCGCGTCTAGCGGGGGGTTCTACGAGCAGTACTTC. It translates to CASSPFASSGGFYEQYF.

This chain uses TRBV29-1 with TRBJ2-5; D is possibly TRBD1 or TRBD2 (6 bases each). The ends were cut back, 7 bases at V and 2 bases at J, with 17 bases in the middle. The V gene's germline CDR1 is SQVTM and CDR2 ANQGSEA. The CDR3 has 14 amino acids. The CDR3 loop is CSGGAGDGQETQYF. The CDR3 DNA reads as TGCAGCGGGGGGGCGGGCGACGGTCAAGAGACCCAGTACTTC.

This rearrangement joins TRBV5-1 to TRBJ1-2; the D is unclear. V lost 3 bases, J lost 7 bases, and 16 bases lay in between. Germline-derived CDR1 and CDR2 are SGHRS and YFSETQ. The CDR3 covers 14 residues. The CDR3 DNA is TGCGCCAGCAGCTCGGCCCTTGGGGATTCTGGCTACACCTTC. Protein: CASSSALGDSGYTF.

The chain is built from TRBV4-1 and TRBJ2-2; 9 nucleotides agree with TRBD1. The CDR3 totals 17 residues. V gave up 0 bases and J gave up 5 bases; unmatched junction bases: 7. The V gene's germline CDR1 is MGHRA and CDR2 YSYEKL. In DNA, the CDR3 is TGCGCCAGCAGCCAAGATCTCGGGACAGGGAGAACCGGGGAGCTGTTTTTT. Translation gives CASSQDLGTGRTGELFF.

The count of this clone is one. The chain carries TRBV4-1 and TRBJ1-1, with D perhaps TRBD1 (5 bases). V dropped 4 bases and J dropped 1 base, with 16 bases sitting between them. The germline V gene has CDR1 MGHRA and CDR2 YSYEKL. The CDR3 spans 16 residues. In DNA, the CDR3 is TGCGCCAGCAGCCGGGACCGGGACTTAAGGAACACTGAAGCTTTCTTT. This translates into CASSRDRDLRNTEAFF.

This chain joins TRBV28 and TRBJ1-2; 11 bases match TRBD1. The CDR3 contains 15 residues. Germline V lookup: CDR1 MDHEN, CDR2 SYDVKM. J was trimmed by 8 bases and V by 5 bases; bases with no gene match: 10. The CDR3: CASSQHGQGAWGYTF. Here the CDR3 DNA reads TGTGCCAGCAGTCAACACGGACAGGGGGCCTGGGGCTACACCTTC.

This clone was recorded once. The chain couples TRBV5-1 to TRBJ2-1, with 7 bases fitting TRBD1. The ends lost 4 bases at V and 3 bases at J; junction bases unmatched: 4. CDR1 and CDR2 (germline): SGHRS, YFSETQ. CDR3 length: 14 residues. The CDR3 loop is CASSPGDSYNEQFF. The CDR3 DNA is TGCGCCAGCAGCCCTGGGGACAGCTACAATGAGCAGTTCTTC.

This clone was observed a few times. The chain links TRBV30 to TRBJ2-7; D is uncertain. The CDR3 sequence is 13 residues long. CDR1 GTSNPN and CDR2 SVGIG come from the germline V gene (reference sequence). Trimming removed 1 base at V and 5 bases at J, with 12 bases between. The CDR3 sequence: CAWSGGYLNEQYF. CDR3 sequence (DNA): TGTGCCTGGAGTGGGGGATACCTCAACGAGCAGTACTTC.

The chain couples TRBV9 to TRBJ2-2, with 7 positions matching TRBD1. The germline V gene encodes CDR1 SGDLS and CDR2 YYNGEE. The CDR3 totals 15 residues. The V and J ends lost 3 bases and 1 base, in that order; junction bases with no gene match: 3. This CDR3 is CASSEDRRNTGELFF. In DNA, the CDR3 is TGTGCCAGCAGCGAGGACAGGAGGAACACCGGGGAGCTGTTTTTT.

This chain connects TRBV7-3 to TRBJ2-7; either TRBD1 or TRBD2 may supply D (5 bases each). The CDR3 extends over 19 amino acids. Trimming cost V 5 bases and J 6 bases, with 32 bases left between them. The germline CDR1 and CDR2 sequences are SGHTA and FQGTGA. In DNA form, the CDR3 reads TGTGCCAGCAGCGAATACCCGGCAGCGCGGTGGGGGTCTTTACGCGAGCAGTACTTC. Translating gives CASSEYPAARWGSLREQYF.

The V call is TRBV25-1, the J call TRBJ2-1; D unresolved. The CDR3 is made up of 14 amino acids. The ends were cut back, 3 bases at V and 5 bases at J, with 11 bases in the middle. Germline CDR1 MGHDK, CDR2 SYGVNS. The CDR3 loop is CASSEGSRNNEQFF. The CDR3 nucleotides read TGTGCCAGCAGTGAGGGGTCTAGAAACAATGAGCAGTTCTTC.

This rearrangement joins TRBV5-1 to TRBJ2-6; D ambiguous. The length of the CDR3 is 15 residues. Germline CDR1 SGHRS, CDR2 YFSETQ. Trimming removed 1 base from V and 2 bases from J, with 7 bases in between. The CDR3 DNA sequence: TGCGCCAGCAGCTTGACACCTACTGGGGCCAACGTCCTGACTTTC. It specifies CASSLTPTGANVLTF.

This chain connects TRBV29-1 to TRBJ1-1, with D possibly matching TRBD1 (6 bases). Germline values: CDR1 SQVTM, CDR2 ANQGSEA. V lost 7 bases, J lost 5 bases, and 8 bases lay in between. CDR3 length: 10 residues. The CDR3 sequence is CSGGGTEAFF. Written as DNA, the CDR3 is TGCAGCGGAGGGGGGACTGAAGCTTTCTTT.

CDR3 coding DNA: TGTGCCAGCAGTGAAGGAGGGGTGCAGTACTTC. Translating gives CASSEGGVQYF. The chain links TRBV2 to TRBJ2-7; TRBD1 or TRBD2 may be the D gene (5 bases each). V shed 1 base and J shed 9 bases, with 7 bases lying between them. CDR3 size: 11 residues. CDR1 is SNHLY, CDR2 FYNNEI, per germline.

The chain recombines TRBV11-2 with TRBJ2-7; TRBD2 agrees at 8 bases. CDR3 length: 16 residues. The V gene end was trimmed by 4 bases and the J gene end by 1 base; junction bases not matched to a gene: 9. Germline V gene data show CDR1 as SGHAT and CDR2 as FQNNGV. The CDR3 sequence is CASSSALTSGSYEQYF. CDR3 bases: TGTGCCAGCAGCTCAGCTCTCACTAGCGGTTCCTACGAGCAGTACTTC.

The chain carries TRBV5-1 and TRBJ1-1; D remains ambiguous. Germline CDR1 reads SGHRS; CDR2 reads YFSETQ. V was trimmed by 4 bases and J by 4 bases, leaving 14 bases between them. The CDR3 contains 14 residues. DNA for the CDR3: TGCGCCAGCAGCCCCCTAGACTCGGGCACTGAAGCTTTCTTT. Its translation: CASSPLDSGTEAFF.